Below, 19 T cell receptor beta chains from the same sample are listed, as sequenced in a study of T cell repertoires in cytomegalovirus infection. Each CDR3 protein is one row after TCRdb ran MiXCR on the reads. The sample has 230,000 or so distinct CDR3 sequences, around 35% seen once. These receptors have no identified antigens. Here the sequenced sample was CD8+ T cells from cultured PBMCs, taken from culture after CMV antigen stimulation. All receptors come from a human donor in good health (CMV status not recorded). Some clones in this sample may be carry-over from other donors' samples.

The sample holds a few counts of this clonotype. The CDR3 protein is CASSPGQIPYGYTF. DNA of the CDR3: TGTGCCAGCTCCCCAGGACAGATTCCCTATGGCTACACCTTC. The J gene is TRBJ1-2, the V gene TRBV18; tentatively, D is TRBD1 (6 bases). The CDR3 is 14 residues long. The V gene lost 6 bases and the J gene lost 4 bases, with 15 bases spanning the gap. Germline CDR1 and CDR2: KGHSH and LQKENI. The full variable domain, with the rest looked up from reference TRBV18 and TRBJ1-2, is NAGVMQNPRHLVRRRGQEARLRCSPMKGHSHVYWYRQLPEEGLKFMVYLQKENIIDESGMPKERFSAEFPKEGPSILRIQQVVRGDSAAYFCASSPGQIPYGYTFGSGTRLTVV.

The V call is TRBV11-1, the J call TRBJ2-3; D unclear. The V end lost 2 bases, the J end lost 6 bases, and 18 bases lay between the germline ends. CDR3 length equals 16 residues. CDR1 is SGHAT, CDR2 FQDESV, per germline (reference sequence). CDR3 coding DNA: TGTGCCAGCAGCTTAACCCCGAGAAGAAGATGGGATACGCAGTATTTT. Amino acid sequence: CASSLTPRRRWDTQYF.

The chain couples TRBV6-2 or TRBV6-3 to TRBJ2-2; the D call may be TRBD1 or TRBD2 (5 bases each). This CDR3 is 17 amino acids long. Germline values: CDR1 MNHEY, CDR2 SVGEGT. The V and J ends lost 0 bases and 4 bases respectively, with 15 bases between them. The DNA for the CDR3 is TGTGCCAGCAGTTACTCGCAAGGGCCGAGGGGCACCGGGGAGCTGTTTTTT. Its translation: CASSYSQGPRGTGELFF.

Comment on this clonotype: A much larger clone is a single base away; this may be a read error. The chain employs TRBV27 and TRBJ2-7; 8 bases fit TRBD2. The CDR3 spans 15 residues. Unmatched junction bases numbered 8, after V lost 6 bases and J lost 1 base. Germline V gene lookup returns CDR1 MNHEY and CDR2 SMNVEV (reference sequence). CDR3 nucleotides: TGTGCCAGCAGCCGGACTGGCGGGGGGTCCTACGAGCAGTACTTC. Amino acid sequence: CASSRTGGGSYEQYF.

This clonotype was seen only a few times. This chain links TRBV28 with TRBJ1-2, with TRBD1 as a possible D gene (5 bases). V lost 2 bases and J lost 8, with 15 bases in between. Germline V gives CDR1 MDHEN, CDR2 SYDVKM. The CDR3 runs 14 residues. The CDR3 spells CASSLRPGRDGYTF. The CDR3 DNA reads as TGTGCCAGCAGTTTAAGACCAGGACGGGACGGCTACACCTTC.

This clonotype was observed a handful of times. V gene TRBV12-3 or TRBV12-4 combines with J gene TRBJ1-2; 9 positions match TRBD1. V lost 4 bases, J lost 5 bases, and 11 bases stayed unmatched. The CDR3 extends over 16 amino acids. This CDR3 is CASSSSVGTGLYGYTF. The DNA of the CDR3 is TGTGCCAGCAGTTCATCGGTAGGGACAGGGCTGTATGGCTACACCTTC.

This clonotype occurred a few times. The V and J genes are TRBV6-6 and TRBJ2-3, with 7 bases lining up with TRBD1. In germline, CDR1 is MNHNY, CDR2 SVGAGI (reference sequence). The ends lost 7 bases at V and 2 bases at J; junction bases unmatched: 12. The length of the CDR3 is 16 residues. CDR3 amino acids: CASTPVEGGTTDTQYF. The DNA for the CDR3 is TGTGCCAGCACTCCAGTCGAAGGGGGCACCACAGATACGCAGTATTTT.

This clonotype was seen a handful of times. The CDR3 DNA reads as TGTGCCAGCAGGGCGGGCGGGAGGGCCCTCAATGAGCAGTTCTTC. Translated: CASRAGGRALNEQFF. The chain employs TRBV27 and TRBJ2-1; TRBD2 matches at 9 bases. The V segment lost 6 bases and the J segment 6 bases; nucleotides outside the gene matches: 9. This CDR3 comprises 15 residues. The germline V gene has CDR1 MNHEY and CDR2 SMNVEV (reference sequence).

This clonotype was counted between two and nine times. The chain links TRBV7-8 to TRBJ2-1; D ambiguous. V dropped 0 bases and J dropped 7 bases, with 13 bases sitting between them. CDR3 size: 15 residues. Per the germline V gene, CDR1 is SGHVS and CDR2 is FQNEAQ. The CDR3 DNA is TGTGCCAGCAGCTTAGCTAGAGGCCGAGGTAATGAGCAGTTCTTC. Residues: CASSLARGRGNEQFF.

The chain joins TRBV4-2 to TRBJ2-3; a possible D gene is TRBD2 (5 bases). Trimming took off 0 bases at V and 5 bases at J, with 12 bases between the two ends. The length of the CDR3 is 15 residues. Per the germline V gene, CDR1 is LGHNA and CDR2 is YNFKEQ. CDR3 amino acids: CASSQEAEIGDTQYF. CDR3 sequence (DNA): TGTGCCAGCAGCCAAGAAGCGGAAATCGGAGATACGCAGTATTTT.

This clonotype has more than one count but fewer than ten. The chain's CDR3 is CASTTLTAGSNEQFF. The CDR3, as DNA: TGTGCCAGCACCACGTTAACGGCAGGGAGCAATGAGCAGTTCTTC. The chain carries TRBV12-3 or TRBV12-4 and TRBJ2-1; D assignment may be TRBD1 or TRBD2 (5 bases each). V lost 7 bases and J lost 6, with 19 bases in between. The CDR3 covers 15 residues.

This clonotype came up a few times. This chain uses TRBV20-1 with TRBJ2-7, with TRBD1 identical over 9 bases. With V trimmed by 3 bases and J by 1 base, 13 bases remained unmatched. The CDR3 covers 17 residues. CDR1 and CDR2 (germline): DFQATT, SNEGSKA (reference sequence). This CDR3 is CSARGPTWTGDSYEQYF. The CDR3 coding sequence is TGCAGTGCTAGGGGCCCGACTTGGACAGGGGATTCCTACGAGCAGTACTTC.

For the CDR3, the DNA is TGTGCCAGCAGCCCCATCCGGACTCCAGCGGGAGTGGGCTCCTACAATGAGCAGTTCTTC. It encodes CASSPIRTPAGVGSYNEQFF. J is TRBJ2-1 and V is TRBV14; 8 nucleotides line up with TRBD2. CDR3 length equals 20 residues. Germline V gene sequence: CDR1 SGHDN, CDR2 FVKESK. V gave up 4 bases and J gave up 0 bases; unmatched junction bases: 17. The full variable domain, with the rest looked up from reference TRBV14 and TRBJ2-1, is EAGVTQFPSHSVIEKGQTVTLRCDPISGHDNLYWYRRVMGKEIKFLLHFVKESKQDESGMPNNRFLAERTGGTYSTLKVQPAELEDSGVYFCASSPIRTPAGVGSYNEQFFGPGTRLTVL.

There are many counts of this clonotype. The rearrangement joins TRBV7-8 to TRBJ1-1, with D possibly TRBD1 on 5 matching bases. V dropped 2 bases and J dropped 0 bases, with 16 bases sitting between them. Germline-derived CDR1 and CDR2 are SGHVS and FQNEAQ. The CDR3 runs 17 residues. The CDR3 is CASSLSRRQTMNTEAFF. The CDR3, as DNA: TGTGCCAGCAGCTTAAGCCGCAGACAGACGATGAACACTGAAGCTTTCTTT.

The CDR3 DNA follows: TGCAGTGCTAGGGCGGCCTACAATGAGCAGTTCTTC. Translating gives CSARAAYNEQFF. The chain combines TRBV20-1 with TRBJ2-1; no clear D. The CDR3 contains 12 residues. V lost 3 bases and J 2 bases, leaving 5 bases between the germline ends. CDR1 and CDR2 (germline): DFQATT, SNEGSKA (reference sequence).

A few counts support this clonotype. CDR3 sequence: CASSSTGGGSPLHF. The CDR3 bases are TGTGCCAGCAGCTCCACGGGGGGAGGATCACCCCTCCACTTT. The chain uses TRBV7-3 and TRBJ1-6; maybe TRBD1 (5 bases). The CDR3 length is 14 residues. Trimming took off 4 bases at V and 10 bases at J, with 14 bases between the two ends. Germline CDR1 and CDR2: SGHTA and FQGTGA.

This clonotype was seen a few times. The genes are TRBV7-6 and TRBJ1-3; D is unclear. This CDR3 spans 17 amino acids. Trimming removed 5 bases at V and 0 bases at J, with 17 bases between. The V gene's germline CDR1 is SGHVS and CDR2 FNYEAQ. CDR3 nucleotides: TGTGCCAGCAGCAAAGGTAGCAGGCAAACCTCTGGAAACACCATATATTTT. Translated, it gives CASSKGSRQTSGNTIYF.

This chain links TRBV2 with TRBJ1-1, with D maybe TRBD1 (5 bases). Germline V lookup: CDR1 SNHLY, CDR2 FYNNEI. The CDR3 spans 14 residues. The V gene lost 7 bases and the J gene lost 0 bases, with 12 bases spanning the gap. The CDR3 spells CASIGVGVNTEAFF. CDR3 bases: TGTGCCAGCATTGGGGTAGGGGTGAACACTGAAGCTTTCTTT.

The chain links TRBV23-1 to TRBJ1-5; D is unresolved. TRBV23-1 counts as an open reading frame of uncertain function. Trimming took 0 bases from V and 2 from J, leaving 14 bases between them. The CDR3 runs to 17 residues. The CDR3 sequence is CASSQSERHNGNQPQHF. The CDR3 coding sequence is TGCGCCAGCAGTCAATCTGAGAGGCATAACGGCAATCAGCCCCAGCATTTT.